The T cell receptor beta chain described here comes from a study of CD8+CD57+ T cells in acquired aplastic anemia. Overall study: Each DNA sample taken from sorted CD4+ and CD8+ cells came to 3 to 4 ug on average. Study results and limitations: Fewer than 30 CD8+ CDR3 sequences were shared between patients and controls.

A word on this clonotype: Antigen unknown.

TCR beta VDJ and CDR3 were profiled, and genomic DNA was the template. TCRdb re-derived calls from the reads in MiXCR, one entry per CDR3 protein. This sample has 200,000 to 250,000 distinct CDR3 sequences, with 34% found just once. Germline-derived CDR1 and CDR2 are SQVTM and ANQGSEA. Trimming removed 4 bases from V and 6 bases from J; junction bases left unmatched: 5. The CDR3 totals 13 residues. The source material was sorted CD4+, CD8+, or CD8+CD57+ T cells (not recorded which) from PBMCs. The chain carries TRBV29-1 and TRBJ2-1; TRBD1 matches 8 bases. The sequence came from a human donor in good health, serving as a control. CDR3 DNA sequence: TGCAGCGTTGGACAGGGGTTCGGCAATGAGCAGTTCTTC. It is translated as CSVGQGFGNEQFF.